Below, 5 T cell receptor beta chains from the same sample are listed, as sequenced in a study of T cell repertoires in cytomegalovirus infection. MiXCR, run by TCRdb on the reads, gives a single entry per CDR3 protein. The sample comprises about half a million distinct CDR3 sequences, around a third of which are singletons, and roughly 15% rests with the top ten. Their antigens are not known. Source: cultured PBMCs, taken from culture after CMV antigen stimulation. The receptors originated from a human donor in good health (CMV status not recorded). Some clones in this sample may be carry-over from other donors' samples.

The CDR3 region is CASSSLGITQYF. CDR3 coding DNA: TGTGCCAGCAGCTCCCTGGGGATTACGCAGTATTTT. The rearrangement links TRBV5-6 to TRBJ2-3; D gene unclear. CDR1 and CDR2 (germline): SGHDT, YYEEEE. The CDR3 has 12 residues. The V end lost 3 bases, the J end lost 8 bases, and 10 bases lay between the germline ends.

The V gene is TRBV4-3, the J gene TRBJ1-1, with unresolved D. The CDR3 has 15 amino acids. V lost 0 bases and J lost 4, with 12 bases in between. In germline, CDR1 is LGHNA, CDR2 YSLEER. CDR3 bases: TGCGCCAGCAGCCAAGAAGGTAGCACGGGCACTGAAGCTTTCTTT. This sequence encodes CASSQEGSTGTEAFF.

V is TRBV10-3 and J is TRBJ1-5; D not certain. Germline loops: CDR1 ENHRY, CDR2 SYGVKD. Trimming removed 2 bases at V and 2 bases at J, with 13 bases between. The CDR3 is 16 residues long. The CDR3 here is CAISENWKGGNQPQHF. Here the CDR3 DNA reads TGTGCCATCAGTGAGAACTGGAAGGGCGGCAATCAGCCCCAGCATTTT.

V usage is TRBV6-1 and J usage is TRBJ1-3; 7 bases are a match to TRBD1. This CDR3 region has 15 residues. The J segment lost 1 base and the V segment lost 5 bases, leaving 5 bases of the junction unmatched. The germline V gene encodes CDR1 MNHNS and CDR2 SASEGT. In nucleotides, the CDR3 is TGTGCCAGCAGTTCCTGGACAGGTTCTGGAAACACCATATATTTT. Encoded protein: CASSSWTGSGNTIYF.

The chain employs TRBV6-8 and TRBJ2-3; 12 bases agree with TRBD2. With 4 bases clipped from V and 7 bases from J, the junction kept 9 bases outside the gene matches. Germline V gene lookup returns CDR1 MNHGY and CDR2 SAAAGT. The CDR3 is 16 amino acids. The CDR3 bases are TGTGCCAGCAGTTTCGACCTAGCGGGAGGGCCAAATACGCAGTATTTT. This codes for CASSFDLAGGPNTQYF.